This T cell receptor (beta chain) was identified during a study of long-term antiretroviral therapy in people with HIV. Study results and caveats: Blood obtained between about 2003 and 2018 may reflect older ART regimens.

In its sample, this clone was seen once. What it binds is not known. Germline V CDR1 and CDR2: SNHLY, FYNNEI. There are 14 residues in the CDR3. The V and J ends lost 8 bases and 3 bases respectively, with 14 bases between them. Running of the v3.0 immunoSEQ assay took place at survey level. Sequencing used immunoSEQ multiplex PCR; TCRdb keeps in-frame clones, though not all of them. The sample yields tens of thousands of clones, around three quarters seen once. Each HIV participant was treated in the United States. The clonotype was recovered from a woman aged 40 to 55 with HIV. The rearrangement links TRBV2 to TRBJ2-1, with D perhaps assigned TRBD1 or TRBD2 (5 bases each). The material was unsorted PBMCs, obtained 1.1 years before starting antiretroviral therapy. CDR3 protein: CASGARGNYNEQFF. The DNA of the CDR3 is TGTGCCAGCGGCGCGAGGGGAAACTACAATGAGCAGTTCTTC.